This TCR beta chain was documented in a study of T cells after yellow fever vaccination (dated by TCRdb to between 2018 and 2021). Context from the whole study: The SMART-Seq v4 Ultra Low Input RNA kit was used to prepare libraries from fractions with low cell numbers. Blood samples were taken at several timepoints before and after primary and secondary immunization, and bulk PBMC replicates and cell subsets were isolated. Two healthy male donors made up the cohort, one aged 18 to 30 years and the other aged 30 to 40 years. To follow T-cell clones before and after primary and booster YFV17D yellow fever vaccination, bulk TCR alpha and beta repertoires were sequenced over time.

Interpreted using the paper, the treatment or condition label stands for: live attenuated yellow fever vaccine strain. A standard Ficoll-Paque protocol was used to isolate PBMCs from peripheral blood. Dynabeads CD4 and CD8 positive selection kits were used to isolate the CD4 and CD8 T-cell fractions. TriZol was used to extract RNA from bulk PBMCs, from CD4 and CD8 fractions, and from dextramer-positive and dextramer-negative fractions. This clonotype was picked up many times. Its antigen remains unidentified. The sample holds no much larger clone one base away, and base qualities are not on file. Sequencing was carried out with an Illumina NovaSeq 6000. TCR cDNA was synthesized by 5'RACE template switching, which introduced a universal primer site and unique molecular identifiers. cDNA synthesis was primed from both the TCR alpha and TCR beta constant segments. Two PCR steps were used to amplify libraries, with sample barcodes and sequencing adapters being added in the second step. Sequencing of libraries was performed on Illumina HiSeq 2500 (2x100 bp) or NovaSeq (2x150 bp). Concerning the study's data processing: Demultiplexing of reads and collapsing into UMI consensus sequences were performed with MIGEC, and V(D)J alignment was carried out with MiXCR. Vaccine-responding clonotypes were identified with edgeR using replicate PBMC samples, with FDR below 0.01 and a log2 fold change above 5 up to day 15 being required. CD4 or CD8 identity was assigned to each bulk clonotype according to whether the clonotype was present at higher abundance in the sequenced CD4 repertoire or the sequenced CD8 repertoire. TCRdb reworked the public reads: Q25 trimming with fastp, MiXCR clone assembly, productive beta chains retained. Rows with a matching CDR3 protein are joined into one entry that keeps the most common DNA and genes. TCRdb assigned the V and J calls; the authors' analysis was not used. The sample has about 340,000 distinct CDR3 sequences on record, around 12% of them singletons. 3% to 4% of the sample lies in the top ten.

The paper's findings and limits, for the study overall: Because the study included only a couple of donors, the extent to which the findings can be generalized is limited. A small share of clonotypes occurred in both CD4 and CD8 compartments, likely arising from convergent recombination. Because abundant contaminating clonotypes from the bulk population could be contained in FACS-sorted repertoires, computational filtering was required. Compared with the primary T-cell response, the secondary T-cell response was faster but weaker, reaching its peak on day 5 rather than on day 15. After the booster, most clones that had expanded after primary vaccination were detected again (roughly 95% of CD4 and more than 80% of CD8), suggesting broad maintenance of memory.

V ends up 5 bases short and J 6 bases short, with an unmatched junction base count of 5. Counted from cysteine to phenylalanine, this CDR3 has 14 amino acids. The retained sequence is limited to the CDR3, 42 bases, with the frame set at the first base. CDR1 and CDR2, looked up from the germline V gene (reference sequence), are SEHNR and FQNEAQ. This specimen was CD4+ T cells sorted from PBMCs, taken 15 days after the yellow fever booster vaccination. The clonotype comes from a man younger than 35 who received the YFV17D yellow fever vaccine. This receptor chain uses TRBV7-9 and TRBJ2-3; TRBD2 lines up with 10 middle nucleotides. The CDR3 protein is CASSARTSGDTQYF. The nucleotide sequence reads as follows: TGTGCCAGCAGCGCTCGGACTAGCGGCGATACGCAGTATTTT.